Following are 15 T cell receptor beta chains from one sample sequenced in a study of cytomegalovirus exposure and HLA in healthy donors. The protocol was immunoSEQ multiplex PCR, while the TCRdb copy is restricted to in-frame clones and leaves out a portion. The table lists some 80,000 clones, 96% of them singletons. The source material was PBMCs. These receptors were taken from a man in his late teens or twenties in good health and CMV-seropositive.

The chain is built from TRBV7-2 and TRBJ2-7; 8 bases match TRBD2. Germline assignment: CDR1 SGHTA and CDR2 FQGNSA. This CDR3 is built from 14 residues. The trim removed 5 bases at V and 6 bases at J, leaving 9 bases unmatched. CDR3 DNA sequence: TGTGCCAGCAGCCCTAGCGGGTTCCTTAGCGAGCAGTACTTC. The encoded protein is CASSPSGFLSEQYF.

The chain combines TRBV4-2 with TRBJ2-1; no firm D call. Germline values: CDR1 LGHNA, CDR2 YNFKEQ. V was clipped by 1 base and J by 0 bases, with 7 bases between them. CDR3 length: 15 residues. CDR3 residues: CASSQAISSYNEQFF. CDR3 nucleotide sequence: TGTGCCAGCAGCCAAGCTATAAGCTCCTACAATGAGCAGTTCTTC.

The genes are TRBV7-2 and TRBJ2-1; 10 bases fit TRBD2. CDR1 SGHTA and CDR2 FQGNSA come from the germline V gene. Trimming removed 3 bases from V and 5 bases from J; junction bases left unmatched: 10. CDR3 length equals 17 residues. CDR3 coding DNA: TGTGCCAGCAGCTTTCGCCTAGCGGGAGTTCCACACAATGAGCAGTTCTTC. It specifies CASSFRLAGVPHNEQFF.

This chain connects TRBV6-5 to TRBJ2-5; D ambiguous. CDR1 MNHEY and CDR2 SVGAGI come from the germline V gene. V dropped 2 bases and J dropped 3 bases, with 7 bases sitting between them. This CDR3 is built from 13 residues. The CDR3 sequence: CASSYVREETQYF. As DNA, the CDR3 is TGTGCCAGCAGTTACGTCCGGGAAGAGACCCAGTACTTC.

Only a few counts were recorded for this clone. The chain couples TRBV5-1 to TRBJ1-1; 7 bases match TRBD1. Trimming took 6 bases from V and 7 from J; bases not matched to a gene: 9. CDR1 and CDR2 from the germline V gene are SGHRS and YFSETQ. This CDR3 spans 13 amino acids. CDR3 sequence (DNA): TGCGCCAGCAAATTTGGTGACAGGGATGAAGCTTTCTTT. It yields the protein CASKFGDRDEAFF.

V usage is TRBV4-1 and J usage is TRBJ1-5, with 9 positions matching TRBD1. Germline CDR1 and CDR2: MGHRA and YSYEKL. The V and J ends lost 4 bases and 3 bases, in that order; junction bases with no gene match: 1. The CDR3 runs to 14 residues. This CDR3 is CASSRQGDNQPQHF. In DNA, the CDR3 is TGCGCCAGCAGCCGACAGGGGGACAATCAGCCCCAGCATTTT.

The chain carries TRBV4-2 and TRBJ2-7, with 12 nucleotides matching TRBD2. Germline-derived CDR1 and CDR2 are LGHNA and YNFKEQ. The CDR3 covers 17 residues. V gave up 0 bases and J gave up 4 bases; unmatched junction bases: 7. CDR3 DNA sequence: TGTGCCAGCAGCCAAGATGGTGGACTAGCGGGGATATACGAGCAGTACTTC. Encoded protein: CASSQDGGLAGIYEQYF.

This sequence joins TRBV21-1 and TRBJ2-5; the DNA was not used to check the table's D call, TRBD1. TRBV21-1 represents a pseudogene. The CDR3 runs 15 residues. CDR3 amino acids: CASSLEPTGGETQYF. In DNA, the CDR3 is TGTGCCAGCAGCCTGGAGCCGACAGGGGGAGAGACCCAGTACTTC.

J is TRBJ2-7 and V is TRBV7-2; 7 nucleotides align to TRBD2. J gave up 5 bases and V 3 bases, and 13 bases lay outside the gene matches. Germline loops: CDR1 SGHTA, CDR2 FQGNSA. The CDR3 covers 16 residues. This CDR3 is CASSLNVGGPGDEQYF. The CDR3 DNA reads as TGTGCCAGCAGCTTGAACGTGGGAGGGCCTGGCGACGAGCAGTACTTC.

The J gene is TRBJ2-6, the V gene TRBV19; D gene ambiguous. Trimming cost V 5 bases and J 4 bases, with 21 bases left between them. This CDR3 region has 18 residues. Germline lookup yields CDR1 LNHDA and CDR2 SQIVND (reference sequence). The CDR3 region has the DNA TGTGCCAGTAGTCTAATTACGACAAATCACAAAGGGGCCAACGTCCTGACTTTC. Translating it yields CASSLITTNHKGANVLTF.

The chain uses TRBV7-2 and TRBJ2-3, with D perhaps TRBD2 (5 bases). The CDR3 consists of 12 residues. V was shortened by 5 bases and J by 9 bases, with 12 bases between the two germline ends. Per germline, CDR1 SGHTA and CDR2 FQGNSA. The CDR3 protein is CASSQTRETQYF. The DNA of the CDR3 is TGTGCCAGCAGCCAAACAAGGGAGACGCAGTATTTT.

V and J are TRBV19 and TRBJ1-2, with a possible D match to TRBD1 (6 bases). The V and J ends lost 7 bases and 2 bases respectively, with 14 bases between them. Per the germline V gene, CDR1 is LNHDA and CDR2 is SQIVND (reference sequence). The CDR3 loop spans 14 amino acids. DNA of the CDR3: TGTGCCAGTAACCACAGGGCGCGAAACTATGGCTACACCTTC. Amino acids: CASNHRARNYGYTF.

The chain combines TRBV18 with TRBJ2-5; D not resolved. CDR3 size: 12 residues. Germline assignment: CDR1 KGHSH and CDR2 LQKENI. V gave up 5 bases and J gave up 4 bases, with 8 bases separating them. The CDR3 DNA follows: TGTGCCAGCTCATCCGGAGCAGAGACCCAGTACTTC. Translating gives CASSSGAETQYF.

This chain's CDR3 is CASTGQGDYEQYF. CDR3 nucleotide sequence: TGTGCCAGCACCGGACAGGGGGACTACGAGCAGTACTTC. The chain carries TRBV5-6 and TRBJ2-7, with 10 nucleotides matching TRBD1. The CDR3 has 13 residues. Germline assignment: CDR1 SGHDT and CDR2 YYEEEE. V lost 6 bases, J lost 3 bases, and 3 bases stayed unmatched.

CDR3 sequence (DNA): TGTGCCAGCAGTGCTGAAGGACTCTTGAACACCGGGGAGCTGTTTTTT. Translating it yields CASSAEGLLNTGELFF. This chain connects TRBV2 to TRBJ2-2, with D possibly matching TRBD2 (5 bases). V was trimmed by 4 bases and J by 1 base, leaving 13 bases between them. Germline CDR1 is SNHLY and CDR2 is FYNNEI. This CDR3 comprises 16 residues.